This T cell receptor (beta chain) was captured by sequencing in a study of cytomegalovirus exposure and HLA in healthy donors. Overall study context: Caucasian-associated ancestry cluster membership applied to approximately 80% of a few hundred genotyped donors.

A word on this clone: Its antigen is currently unknown.

The PCR was carried out with 60 Vbeta primers and 13 Jbeta primers. Repertoires were generated with immunoSEQ multiplex PCR, while TCRdb's copy carries only in-frame clones and drops some. Of roughly 200,000 clones detected, about four fifths appear once; the ten largest clones hold less than 2%. The study's findings and limits: According to a later analysis, donors in an Asian-associated ancestry cluster reportedly had fewer N-insertions than the roughly 670-donor mean.

Trimming stripped 0 bases from V and 4 bases from J, with 6 bases between. Germline V lookup: CDR1 LNHDA, CDR2 SQIVND (reference sequence). The CDR3 is 14 residues long. Sample: PBMCs. V and J are TRBV19 and TRBJ2-2; no firm D call. The sequence was collected from a man in his forties in good health and CMV-seropositive. CDR3 coding DNA: TGTGCCAGTAGTATAGAGCGGAGCACCGGGGAGCTGTTTTTT. Amino acid sequence: CASSIERSTGELFF.